This T cell receptor (beta chain) was sequenced during a study of T cell repertoires in cytomegalovirus infection. Across the study: Used in the study were CMV epitopes, some recently identified and HLA-C-restricted, others well-studied and HLA-B-restricted. The public TCR beta signatures pointed to both CMV infection and matching HLA type.

This clonotype was recorded a few times. Its antigen is not identified. The CDR3 has 14 amino acids. J was trimmed by 10 bases and V by 1 base; bases with no gene match: 5. Germline loops: CDR1 MGHDK, CDR2 SYGVNS. From the reads, TCRdb called clonotypes with MiXCR, one entry per CDR3 protein. In the table there are about 920,000 distinct CDR3 sequences, around 30% of which are singletons. Study-wide results and limits: Cumulative frequency of public TCR beta families picked out carriers of CMV plus the relevant HLA. CMV-specific TCR beta clonotypes restricted by HLA-C were the ones dominating the ex vivo response.

Sequenced here: cultured CD8+ T cells from PBMCs, sampled from culture after CMV antigen stimulation. This receptor was taken from a human donor in good health (CMV status not recorded). Some clones in this sample may be carry-over from other donors' samples. The genes are TRBV25-1 and TRBJ2-1; 9 nucleotides agree with TRBD2. The CDR3 here is CASSESLLAGEQFF. In DNA form, the CDR3 reads TGTGCCAGCAGTGAATCCCTCCTAGCGGGAGAGCAGTTCTTC.